These 11 T cell receptor beta chains were sequenced from one sample in a study of blood T cell repertoires in COVID-19. The method was immunoSEQ multiplex PCR; TCRdb's version includes in-frame clones alone and lacks a portion of them. Found here are 200,000 to 250,000 clones, around 89% of them singletons; the top ten hold around 16%. Sequencing was performed on PBMCs or T cells enriched from blood (not recorded which). All receptors come from a man aged 25 to 40 who had been exposed to COVID-19.

This rearrangement joins TRBV7-2 to TRBJ2-1; the match to TRBD2 covers 11 bases. Trimming at V came to 6 bases and at J to 5 bases, leaving 6 bases not matched to a gene. The CDR3 is 15 amino acids. CDR1 SGHTA and CDR2 FQGNSA come from the germline V gene. CDR3 in DNA: TGTGCCAGCAGTTCCGTAGCGGGGGGGAACAATGAGCAGTTCTTC. Its protein is CASSSVAGGNNEQFF.

The chain links TRBV4-1 to TRBJ1-3; TRBD1 agrees at 7 bases. J gave up 4 bases and V 2 bases, and 8 bases lay outside the gene matches. This CDR3 contains 16 residues. The germline gives CDR1 MGHRA, CDR2 YSYEKL. DNA for the CDR3: TGCGCCAGCAGCCAACCCAAACAGGGGACGGGAAACACCATATATTTT. This encodes CASSQPKQGTGNTIYF.

This chain uses TRBV14 with TRBJ1-2; 12 bases fit TRBD1. Germline trimming cut 3 bases from V and 3 bases from J; bases unmatched to any gene: 2. CDR3 length: 15 residues. Germline V gives CDR1 SGHDN, CDR2 FVKESK. CDR3 amino acids: CASSQGTGGHYGYTF. DNA of the CDR3: TGTGCCAGCAGCCAGGGGACAGGGGGCCACTATGGCTACACCTTC.

The chain uses TRBV6-5 and TRBJ2-1; TRBD2 matches 9 bases. CDR1 MNHEY and CDR2 SVGAGI come from the germline V gene. This CDR3 region has 14 residues. J was trimmed by 3 bases and V by 7 bases; bases with no gene match: 4. The CDR3 DNA is TGTGCCAGCACCCTTAGCGGGGGCTACAATGAGCAGTTCTTC. Translating it yields CASTLSGGYNEQFF.

This chain joins TRBV12-5 and TRBJ1-6; D remains unclear. With 0 bases removed from V and 1 base from J, the gap between germline ends came to 13 bases. This CDR3 spans 18 amino acids. Per germline, CDR1 LGHNT and CDR2 FRNRAP. CDR3 region: CASGLVLAVASYNSPLHF. DNA for the CDR3: TGTGCTAGTGGTTTGGTACTCGCTGTCGCTTCCTATAATTCACCCCTCCACTTT.

The rearrangement joins TRBV10-1 to TRBJ2-7; no definite D call. V was shortened by 5 bases and J by 4 bases, with 3 bases between the two germline ends. The CDR3 is 10 residues long. The germline V gene has CDR1 WNHNN and CDR2 SYGVQD (reference sequence). Here the CDR3 DNA reads TGCGCCAGCAGTTATTACGAGCAGTACTTC. Amino acid sequence: CASSYYEQYF.

V is TRBV7-7 and J is TRBJ2-5, with D maybe TRBD2 (5 bases). The CDR3 spans 13 residues. Trimming removed 2 bases at V and 5 bases at J, with 9 bases between. Per the germline V gene, CDR1 is SSHAT and CDR2 is FNYEAQ (reference sequence). As DNA, the CDR3 is TGTGCCAGCAGCTTATTGAGGGCGGAGACCCAGTACTTC. The encoded protein is CASSLLRAETQYF.

The chain carries TRBV9 and TRBJ2-3; 9 bases map to TRBD1. Germline CDR1 is SGDLS and CDR2 is YYNGEE. Unmatched junction bases numbered 5, after V lost 2 bases and J lost 1 base. This CDR3 has 16 residues. CDR3 sequence: CASSVLRTGGTDTQYF. The DNA for the CDR3 is TGTGCCAGCAGCGTTCTCCGGACAGGGGGCACAGATACGCAGTATTTT.

The V gene is TRBV6-5, the J gene TRBJ1-2; no clear D. The V gene lost 2 bases and the J gene lost 3 bases, with 7 bases spanning the gap. Germline CDR1 is MNHEY and CDR2 is SVGAGI. The length of the CDR3 is 13 residues. CDR3 in DNA: TGTGCCAGCAGTTACGCGTCCCACTATGGCTACACCTTC. It codes for CASSYASHYGYTF.

The CDR3, as DNA: TGCGCCAGCAACCCTACGGGACAGGGGGAAAATCAGCCCCAGCATTTT. Translation gives CASNPTGQGENQPQHF. The chain combines TRBV10-1 with TRBJ1-5; 11 positions match TRBD1. With 7 bases clipped from V and 4 bases from J, the junction kept 9 bases outside the gene matches. The CDR3 runs to 16 residues. CDR1 WNHNN and CDR2 SYGVQD come from the germline V gene (reference sequence).

The chain uses TRBV20-1 and TRBJ2-7; 8 bases match TRBD1. The ends lost 3 bases at V and 4 bases at J; junction bases unmatched: 17. Germline assignment: CDR1 DFQATT and CDR2 SNEGSKA (reference sequence). The CDR3 covers 17 residues. The CDR3 nucleotides are TGCAGTGCTAGTAGGAACTCAGAAAGACAGGGGAGGTACGAGCAGTACTTC. Translation: CSASRNSERQGRYEQYF.